Listed below are T cell receptor beta chains from one sample, sequenced in a study of shared clonotypes between healthy human individuals. This table comes from immunoSEQ multiplex PCR, and its TCRdb copy is limited to in-frame clones, with some not included. The profile covers some 630,000 clones, with 95% to 96% appearing a single time and about 0.12% taken by the ten largest. The sequencing input was naive CD8+ T cells sorted from blood. All receptors derive from a woman aged 30 to 39 in good health. Each CDR3 is given with its conserved first and last residue. D genes are given only for firm matches. The size field is filled for only some rows; it gives once, few, many or a size class.

NA | TRBJ1-1 | NA | TRBV11-2 | TGTGCCAGCAGCCCGACACGGATGAACACTGAAGCTTTCTTT | CASSPTRMNTEAFF
NA | TRBJ2-5 | NA | TRBV9 | TGTGCCAGCAGCGTAGGTAGGGGGCAAGAGACCCAGTACTTC | CASSVGRGQETQYF
NA | TRBJ2-7 | once | TRBV7-6 | TGTGCCAGCAGCACACGGGACGGGAAATCCTACGAGCAGTACTTC | CASSTRDGKSYEQYF
NA | TRBJ1-2 | NA | TRBV27 | TGTGCCAGCAGCCCGGGATCCGCTTATGGCTACACCTTC | CASSPGSAYGYTF
NA | TRBJ1-5 | NA | TRBV7-2 | TGTGCCAGCAGCTTAGGTGTGGGTTGGAGGCATTTT | CASSLGVGWRHF
NA | TRBJ1-2 | NA | TRBV27 | TGTGCCAGCAGTTTTCTCCCGGGAGGGTACTATGGCTACACCTTC | CASSFLPGGYYGYTF
TRBD2 | TRBJ2-5 | NA | TRBV5-1 | TGCGCCAGCAGCTTTAAAGCGGGAGTTGGTGAAGAGACCCAGTACTTC | CASSFKAGVGEETQYF
NA | TRBJ2-7 | NA | TRBV29-1 | TGCAGCGTTGAAGGCCCAGGGCCGGGAGATAGCTCCTACGAGCAGTACTTC | CSVEGPGPGDSSYEQYF
TRBD2 | TRBJ2-5 | NA | TRBV4-2 | TGTGCCAGCAGCCAAGATCTATGGAGGGAGGGAGAGACCCAGTACTTC | CASSQDLWREGETQYF
NA | TRBJ1-1 | NA | TRBV28 | TGTGCCAGCAGTTTACTTCAGAACACTGAAGCTTTCTTT | CASSLLQNTEAFF
NA | TRBJ2-2 | NA | TRBV5-4 | TGTGCCAGCAGCTTGGAAACAGGAACCGGGGAGCTGTTTTTT | CASSLETGTGELFF
NA | TRBJ1-5 | NA | TRBV6-1 | TGTGCCAGCAGTGAATGGGGGGCCGGGCAGCCCCAGCATTTT | CASSEWGAGQPQHF
NA | TRBJ2-1 | once | TRBV5-1 | TGCGCCAGCAGCCAGGACAGAGCCGCGGAGCAGTTCTTC | CASSQDRAAEQFF
NA | TRBJ1-5 | NA | TRBV27 | TGTGCCAGCAGTTTGGGTAGTAATCAGCCCCAGCATTTT | CASSLGSNQPQHF
TRBD1 | TRBJ2-7 | NA | TRBV5-6 | TGTGCCAGCAGCTTCGGGACAGGTAGCTACGAGCAGTACTTC | CASSFGTGSYEQYF
NA | TRBJ2-2 | NA | TRBV4-1 | TGCGCCAGCAGCCAGGCCCCAGGAGGGACTTTGACCGGGGAGCTGTTTTTT | CASSQAPGGTLTGELFF
TRBD2 | TRBJ2-1 | NA | TRBV7-7 | TGTGCCAGCAGCTTGCACTCTAGCGGGCTAAACAATGAGCAGTTCTTC | CASSLHSSGLNNEQFF
NA | TRBJ1-1 | NA | TRBV5-4 | TGTGCCAGCGGGGGGCTTATGAACACTGAAGCTTTCTTT | CASGGLMNTEAFF
NA | TRBJ2-7 | NA | TRBV4-1 | TGCGCCAGCAGCCATCGGACCCCTGACGACGAGCAGTACTTC | CASSHRTPDDEQYF
NA | TRBJ1-5 | NA | TRBV4-1 | TGCGCCAGCAGCCAAGGTCTCCAGGGAGTAAATCAGCCCCAGCATTTT | CASSQGLQGVNQPQHF
NA | TRBJ2-7 | NA | TRBV5-5 | TGTGCCAGCAGCATCGCCGGTAGCTACGAGCAGTACTTC | CASSIAGSYEQYF
NA | TRBJ2-7 | NA | TRBV4-1 | TGCGCCAGCAGCCAAGAGCCAGCGAACTACGAGCAGTACTTC | CASSQEPANYEQYF
NA | TRBJ2-1 | NA | TRBV6-5 | TGTGCCAGCAGCTCAGGGTCTTCCTACAATGAGCAGTTCTTC | CASSSGSSYNEQFF
NA | TRBJ2-1 | NA | TRBV13 | TGTGCCAGCAGGGAGAGGGGCAATGAGCAGTTCTTC | CASRERGNEQFF